This T cell receptor (beta chain) was documented in a study of identifying expanded T cells in peripheral blood. Libraries were prepared by immunoSEQ multiplex PCR; TCRdb keeps only in-frame clonotypes and omits some of them. The sample yields about 94,000 clones, approximately 91% seen once. Comment on this clone: What it recognizes is unknown.

Study conclusions and caveats: Across healthy donors, higher total template counts meant significantly greater roughly two-week count variance. Technical replicates showed roughly 1.2 changed clones; about 2 weeks 15 to 20; four weeks 19.

The CDR3 is made up of 12 amino acids. The germline V and J ends were trimmed by 4 bases and 5 bases, with 9 bases remaining between them. The germline V gene encodes CDR1 SGHRS and CDR2 YFSETQ. The chain carries TRBV5-1 and TRBJ1-1; D remains unclear. The clonotype originates from a person aged 18 to 70 in good health. Sequencing was carried out using blood. The CDR3 DNA follows: TGCGCCAGCAGCGCTCGGGGAACTGAAGCTTTCTTT. Its protein is CASSARGTEAFF.